The next 26 T cell receptor beta chains were all read from a single sample in a study of Ad26.COV2.S vaccination and SARS-CoV-2 variants. Treatment reported: about 20 received Ad26.COV2.S at low or high dose, single or two shots; roughly 5 received placebo; per-sample allocation not given. The samples date from day 63 after the first vaccine or placebo injection. Sequencing was performed with immunoSEQ multiplex PCR; in TCRdb, only in-frame clones are kept and a portion is missing. The data show about 350,000 clones, with around 89% seen just once and just under 5% held by the top ten. Sequences were derived from peripheral blood, sampled in a trial of Ad26.COV2.S vaccine versus placebo. These receptors all stem from a person between 18 and 65 years old who received the Ad26.COV2.S COVID-19 vaccine or a placebo.

The V call is TRBV6-5, the J call TRBJ1-1; TRBD1 is a possible D gene (6 bases). The V end was cut by 7 bases, the J end by 7 bases, with 22 bases between. The length of the CDR3 is 15 residues. The germline V gene encodes CDR1 MNHEY and CDR2 SVGAGI. CDR3 region: CASTLGASGGNEAFF. CDR3 nucleotide sequence: TGTGCCAGCACCCTCGGGGCCAGCGGGGGCAATGAAGCTTTCTTT.

The rearrangement joins TRBV20-1 to TRBJ2-7; the match to TRBD1 covers 9 bases. The junction had 11 bases not matched to a gene; V was cut back by 3 bases and J by 2 bases. The CDR3 is made up of 16 amino acids. Looked up from germline, CDR1 is DFQATT and CDR2 is SNEGSKA (reference sequence). The chain's CDR3 is CSASIGETGGPYEQYF. The DNA of the CDR3 is TGCAGTGCTAGTATTGGCGAGACAGGGGGACCCTACGAGCAGTACTTC.

This clone was seen a few times. The rearrangement uses TRBV6-1 and TRBJ1-2; D not certain. Per germline, CDR1 MNHNS and CDR2 SASEGT. This CDR3 is 13 amino acids long. Trimming removed 2 bases at V and 2 bases at J, with 6 bases between. The CDR3 DNA is TGTGCCAGCAGTGAATCGTTCAACTATGGCTACACCTTC. Amino acid sequence: CASSESFNYGYTF.

The chain carries TRBV10-1 and TRBJ2-7; perhaps TRBD2 as D (6 bases). CDR1 is WNHNN, CDR2 SYGVQD, per germline (reference sequence). V gave up 4 bases and J gave up 3 bases, with 13 bases separating them. This CDR3 is built from 14 residues. This chain's CDR3 is CASSGGRQGYEQYF. CDR3 nucleotides: TGCGCCAGCAGTGGGGGGAGGCAGGGCTACGAGCAGTACTTC.

Only a few counts were recorded for this clone. The chain has TRBV9 and TRBJ2-7, with D unresolved. V gave up 0 bases and J gave up 1 base, with 5 bases separating them. CDR1 is SGDLS and CDR2 is YYNGEE in the germline V gene. The CDR3 is 13 residues long. CDR3 sequence: CASSVGDSYEQYF. CDR3 nucleotides: TGTGCCAGCAGCGTAGGGGATTCCTACGAGCAGTACTTC.

This sequence joins TRBV9 and TRBJ1-1; no reliable D call. This CDR3 is built from 11 residues. Germline V gene data show CDR1 as SGDLS and CDR2 as YYNGEE. V was clipped by 4 bases and J by 4 bases, with 5 bases between them. The CDR3 protein is CASSPTTEAFF. The CDR3 nucleotides are TGTGCCAGCAGCCCCACCACTGAAGCTTTCTTT.

This clone has ten or more counts. The J gene is TRBJ2-3, the V gene TRBV20-1; D is ambiguous. The V end lost 6 bases, the J end lost 0 bases, and 16 bases lay between the germline ends. CDR3 length equals 15 residues. The germline V gene encodes CDR1 DFQATT and CDR2 SNEGSKA (reference sequence). CDR3 in amino acids: CSASLQLPSTDTQYF. Here the CDR3 DNA reads TGCAGTGCCAGTCTACAACTTCCTAGCACAGATACGCAGTATTTT.

The chain links TRBV4-1 to TRBJ2-6, with D tentatively TRBD1 or TRBD2 (6 bases each). The V end was cut by 0 bases, the J end by 0 bases, with 15 bases between. CDR3 length: 19 amino acids. Per germline, CDR1 MGHRA and CDR2 YSYEKL. CDR3 sequence: CASSQDSGALLSGANVLTF. In DNA, the CDR3 is TGCGCCAGCAGCCAAGACTCGGGGGCCCTCCTCTCTGGGGCCAACGTCCTGACTTTC.

This clone came up once. The chain links TRBV2 to TRBJ1-2; 8 nucleotides agree with TRBD1. CDR3 length equals 15 residues. The trim removed 6 bases at V and 4 bases at J, leaving 10 bases unmatched. Germline V gives CDR1 SNHLY, CDR2 FYNNEI. The CDR3 bases are TGTGCCAGCAGACGGACAGGGCTGGACCGCTATGGCTACACCTTC. Protein product: CASRRTGLDRYGYTF. Full variable domain (outside the CDR3, taken from reference TRBV2 and TRBJ1-2): EPEVTQTPSHQVTQMGQEVILRCVPISNHLYFYWYRQILGQKVEFLVSFYNNEISEKSEIFDDQFSVERPDGSNFTLKIRSTKLEDSAMYFCASRRTGLDRYGYTFGSGTRLTVV.

CDR3 in DNA: TGTGCCAGTAGATCGGTGGGGACCGAGTTCTACGAGCAGTACTTC. Translated, it gives CASRSVGTEFYEQYF. V usage is TRBV19 and J usage is TRBJ2-7, with D perhaps matching TRBD1 or TRBD2 (5 bases each). Germline assignment: CDR1 LNHDA and CDR2 SQIVND (reference sequence). Deletions cut 6 bases from V and 3 bases from J, with 18 bases between. The CDR3 contains 15 residues.

The chain employs TRBV7-2 and TRBJ1-1; the D gene is possibly TRBD1 (5 bases). Germline V CDR1 and CDR2: SGHTA, FQGNSA. The CDR3 extends over 18 amino acids. Between the trimmed V and J ends, which lost 1 base and 6 bases, there was a span of 24 bases. Here the CDR3 reads CASSLGGISWEPHSEAFF. The CDR3 nucleotides read TGTGCCAGCAGCTTAGGGGGGATCTCCTGGGAGCCTCATTCTGAAGCTTTCTTT.

V and J are TRBV9 and TRBJ1-1, with D uncertain. Per germline, CDR1 SGDLS and CDR2 YYNGEE. This CDR3 region has 13 residues. The V gene lost 0 bases and the J gene lost 1 base, with 4 bases spanning the gap. CDR3 bases: TGTGCCAGCAGCGTAGCTTCGAACACTGAAGCTTTCTTT. It translates to CASSVASNTEAFF.

The rearrangement joins TRBV5-6 to TRBJ1-6; no firm D call. This CDR3 comprises 15 residues. V lost 4 bases and J 12 bases, leaving 20 bases between the germline ends. Looked up from germline, CDR1 is SGHDT and CDR2 is YYEEEE. CDR3: CASSPDRALARPLHF. As DNA, the CDR3 is TGTGCCAGCAGCCCGGACCGGGCCCTGGCTAGACCCCTCCACTTT. Full variable domain (rest looked up from reference TRBV5-6 and TRBJ1-6): DAGVTQSPTHLIKTRGQQVTLRCSPKSGHDTVSWYQQALGQGPQFIFQYYEEEERQRGNFPDRFSGHQFPNYSSELNVNALLLGDSALYLCASSPDRALARPLHFGNGTRLTVT.

The chain uses TRBV6-5 and TRBJ2-7; 10 bases match TRBD1. Trimming removed 5 bases from V and 3 bases from J; junction bases left unmatched: 7. Germline V lookup: CDR1 MNHEY, CDR2 SVGAGI. The CDR3 has 15 residues. The DNA of the CDR3 is TGTGCCAGCAGTCGACAGGGGGCTGGTATCTACGAGCAGTACTTC. Translation gives CASSRQGAGIYEQYF.

This chain uses TRBV12-5 with TRBJ2-7; the D gene is possibly TRBD1 (5 bases). The germline V gene encodes CDR1 LGHNT and CDR2 FRNRAP. The CDR3 covers 13 residues. V was trimmed by 8 bases and J by 4 bases, leaving 15 bases between them. The CDR3 protein is CASMGWGKYEQYF. For the CDR3, the DNA is TGTGCTAGTATGGGTTGGGGCAAATACGAGCAGTACTTC.

The rearrangement uses TRBV7-9 and TRBJ2-1, with TRBD2 matching 8 bases. In germline, CDR1 is SEHNR, CDR2 FQNEAQ (reference sequence). The CDR3 covers 16 residues. V lost 5 bases and J lost 0; bases outside the gene matches: 6. CDR3 sequence: CASSPQSGSSYNEQFF. In nucleotides, the CDR3 is TGTGCCAGCAGCCCGCAAAGCGGGAGCTCCTACAATGAGCAGTTCTTC.

CDR3 sequence: CATSSSAGTPTDTQYF. The CDR3 DNA is TGTGCCACCAGCAGCTCTGCGGGCACCCCCACAGATACGCAGTATTTT. V usage is TRBV15 and J usage is TRBJ2-3; D is possibly TRBD2 (5 bases). Germline loops: CDR1 LNHNV, CDR2 YYDKDF (reference sequence). Trimming pared 3 bases from V and 2 bases from J, leaving 15 bases between. The CDR3 length is 16 residues. Drawing the rest from reference TRBV15 and TRBJ2-3, the complete variable domain is DAMVIQNPRYQVTQFGKPVTLSCSQTLNHNVMYWYQQKSSQAPKLLFHYYDKDFNNEADTPDNFQSRRPNTSFCFLDIRSPGLGDTAMYLCATSSSAGTPTDTQYFGPGTRLTVL.

The chain links TRBV3-1 (or the pseudogene TRBV3-2) to TRBJ1-2; 7 bases are shared with TRBD1. Per germline, CDR1 LGHDT and CDR2 YNNKEL (reference sequence). This CDR3 spans 15 amino acids. J was trimmed by 0 bases and V by 3 bases; bases with no gene match: 4. CDR3 in DNA: TGTGCCAGCAGCCAGACCACAGGGGCTAACTATGGCTACACCTTC. Translated: CASSQTTGANYGYTF.

The chain links TRBV6-6 to TRBJ1-2; D uncertain. CDR3 length equals 13 residues. The ends were cut back, 2 bases at V and 1 base at J, with 5 bases in the middle. CDR1 is MNHNY and CDR2 is SVGAGI in the germline V gene (reference sequence). CDR3 residues: CASSYTDNYGYTF. The CDR3 coding sequence is TGTGCCAGCAGTTACACAGATAACTATGGCTACACCTTC.

The chain is built from TRBV6-5 and TRBJ1-1, with D unresolved. Trimming cost V 10 bases and J 1 base, with 13 bases left between them. The germline gives CDR1 MNHEY, CDR2 SVGAGI. This CDR3 contains 13 residues. In nucleotides, the CDR3 is TGTGCCACTCGGAGGGTGGAGAACACTGAAGCTTTCTTT. It codes for CATRRVENTEAFF.

The chain is built from TRBV2 and TRBJ2-7; TRBD2 matches at 10 bases. The CDR3 extends over 12 amino acids. Germline V gives CDR1 SNHLY, CDR2 FYNNEI. In DNA, the CDR3 is TGTGCAAGCGGGAGGGCGGACTACGAGCAGTACTTC. This translates into CASGRADYEQYF.

This rearrangement joins TRBV28 to TRBJ1-1; 7 nucleotides line up with TRBD1. CDR1 MDHEN and CDR2 SYDVKM come from the germline V gene. V was clipped by 5 bases and J by 8 bases; unmatched bases: 5. The CDR3 length is 12 residues. CDR3 sequence (DNA): TGTGCCAGCAGTGACAGGGCCGCGGAAGCTTTCTTT. It codes for CASSDRAAEAFF.

DNA of the CDR3: TGTGCCAGCAGCTCAGGGACAGATACGCAGTATTTT. It encodes CASSSGTDTQYF. This chain links TRBV7-9 with TRBJ2-3; TRBD1 is a possible D gene (5 bases). The V gene lost 4 bases and the J gene lost 3 bases, with 5 bases spanning the gap. Per the germline V gene, CDR1 is SEHNR and CDR2 is FQNEAQ (reference sequence). The CDR3 runs 12 residues.

The chain uses TRBV10-3 and TRBJ1-1, with a weak D call TRBD1 (5 bases). The CDR3 totals 12 residues. Trimming cost V 8 bases and J 4 bases, with 11 bases left between them. In germline, CDR1 is ENHRY, CDR2 SYGVKD. The CDR3: CAIRGSGTEAFF. Here the CDR3 DNA reads TGTGCCATCCGGGGGTCGGGCACTGAAGCTTTCTTT.

The chain links TRBV6-5 to TRBJ1-1; D is uncertain. CDR1 and CDR2 from the germline V gene are MNHEY and SVGAGI. V lost 10 bases and J lost 5, with 11 bases in between. This CDR3 spans 11 amino acids. The CDR3, as DNA: TGTGCCATCATGGTGGGGACTGAAGCTTTCTTT. Encoded protein: CAIMVGTEAFF.

The DNA for the CDR3 is TGTGCCAGCAGCCAAGGGCCGGCGAACACTGAAGCTTTCTTT. This codes for CASSQGPANTEAFF. V usage is TRBV14 and J usage is TRBJ1-1, with D uncertain. The CDR3 extends over 14 amino acids. Germline-derived CDR1 and CDR2 are SGHDN and FVKESK. The V and J ends lost 1 base and 1 base respectively, with 7 bases between them.